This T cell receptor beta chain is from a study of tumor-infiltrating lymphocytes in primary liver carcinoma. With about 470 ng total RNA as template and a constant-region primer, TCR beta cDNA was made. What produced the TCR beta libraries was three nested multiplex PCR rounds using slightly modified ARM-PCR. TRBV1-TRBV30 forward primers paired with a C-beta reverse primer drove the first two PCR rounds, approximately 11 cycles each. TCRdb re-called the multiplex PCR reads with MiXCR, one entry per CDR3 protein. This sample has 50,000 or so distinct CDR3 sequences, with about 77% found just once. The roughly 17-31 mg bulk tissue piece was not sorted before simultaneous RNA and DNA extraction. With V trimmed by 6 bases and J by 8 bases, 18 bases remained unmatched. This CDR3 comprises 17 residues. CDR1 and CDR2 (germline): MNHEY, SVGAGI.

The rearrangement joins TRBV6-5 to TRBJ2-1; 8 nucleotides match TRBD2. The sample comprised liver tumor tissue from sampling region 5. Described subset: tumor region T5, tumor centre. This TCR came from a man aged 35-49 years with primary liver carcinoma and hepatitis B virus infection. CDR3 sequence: CASSHHFPSGCFHEQFF. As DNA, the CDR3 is TGTGCCAGCAGCCACCATTTTCCTAGCGGGTGTTTTCATGAGCAGTTCTTC.